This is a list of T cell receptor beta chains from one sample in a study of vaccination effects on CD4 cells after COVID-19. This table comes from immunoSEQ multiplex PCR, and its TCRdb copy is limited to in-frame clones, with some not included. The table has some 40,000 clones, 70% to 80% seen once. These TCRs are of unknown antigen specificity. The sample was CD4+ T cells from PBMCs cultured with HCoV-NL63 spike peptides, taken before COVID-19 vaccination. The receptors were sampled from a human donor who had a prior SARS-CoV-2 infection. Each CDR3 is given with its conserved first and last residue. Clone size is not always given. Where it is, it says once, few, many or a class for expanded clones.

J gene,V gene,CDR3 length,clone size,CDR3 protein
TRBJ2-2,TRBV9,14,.,CASSVQGNTGELFF
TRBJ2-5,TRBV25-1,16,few,CASSELGTGPPETQYF
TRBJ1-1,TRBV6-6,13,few,CASNFPGATEAFF
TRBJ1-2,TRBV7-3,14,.,CASSRGPTNYGYTF
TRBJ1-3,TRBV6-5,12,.,CASSQGAGTIYF
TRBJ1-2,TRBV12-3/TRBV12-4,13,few,CASSHRARYGYTF
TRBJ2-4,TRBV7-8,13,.,CASSPLAKNIQYF
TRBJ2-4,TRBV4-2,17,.,CASSQEATGVAKNIQYF
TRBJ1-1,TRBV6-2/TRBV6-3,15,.,CASSRTPTGDFEAFF
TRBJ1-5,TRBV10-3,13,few,CAISGDSDQPQHF
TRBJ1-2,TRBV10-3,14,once,CAISEGNPNYGYTF
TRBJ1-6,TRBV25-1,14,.,CASGPGGGNSPLHF
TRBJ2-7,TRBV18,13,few,CASSPPSGYEQYF
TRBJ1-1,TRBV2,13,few,CASSEQVSTEAFF
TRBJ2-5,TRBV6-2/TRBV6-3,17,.,CASSYGLFSGQQETQYF
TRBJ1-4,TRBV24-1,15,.,CATSDRGSGNEKLFF
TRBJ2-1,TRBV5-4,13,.,CASSLLWDNEQFF
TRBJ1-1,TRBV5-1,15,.,CASSLGLRGDTEAFF
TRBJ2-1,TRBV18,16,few,CASSPYLGGGYNEQFF
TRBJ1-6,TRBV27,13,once,CASGGTKSLPLHF
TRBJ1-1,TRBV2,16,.,CASSAEQGFLGTEAFF
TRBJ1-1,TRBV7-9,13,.,CASSRNRDRTAFF
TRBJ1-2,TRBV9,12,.,CASSDRQLGYTF
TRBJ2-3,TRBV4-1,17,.,CASSQERSSAGADTQYF
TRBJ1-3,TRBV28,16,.,CASRMTGGAGGNTIYF
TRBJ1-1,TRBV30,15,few,CAWRILDRGRAEAFF
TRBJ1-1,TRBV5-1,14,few,CASSLQDSNTEAFF